This TCR beta chain originates from a study of blood T cell repertoires in COVID-19. About the research overall: COVID-19 samples collected from the United States, Italy and Spain covered acute and convalescent phases. From T cells, B-cell-depleted T cells, or PBMCs came the material, which was cDNA or gDNA.

This clone showed up just once. In the authors' methods: Amplified reference gene primers provided the basis for estimating nucleated cell counts. TCRdb's copy holds only in-frame clones and misses some; the assay was immunoSEQ multiplex PCR. V and J calls and clone size are as listed in that table; D and trimming were resolved from the DNA. Here the sample spans 250,000 to 350,000 clones, roughly 85% being singletons. The CDR3 is 14 amino acids. Trimming removed 1 base from V and 4 bases from J, with 10 bases in between. Germline V gives CDR1 SGHTA, CDR2 FQGTGA. The sequence was collected from a woman in her twenties or thirties with active or convalescent COVID-19. V is TRBV7-3 and J is TRBJ1-1; D remains unclear. The sample was peripheral blood. Written as DNA, the CDR3 is TGTGCCAGCAGCTTAAACCGGGTTAGCACTGAAGCTTTCTTT. This sequence encodes CASSLNRVSTEAFF.